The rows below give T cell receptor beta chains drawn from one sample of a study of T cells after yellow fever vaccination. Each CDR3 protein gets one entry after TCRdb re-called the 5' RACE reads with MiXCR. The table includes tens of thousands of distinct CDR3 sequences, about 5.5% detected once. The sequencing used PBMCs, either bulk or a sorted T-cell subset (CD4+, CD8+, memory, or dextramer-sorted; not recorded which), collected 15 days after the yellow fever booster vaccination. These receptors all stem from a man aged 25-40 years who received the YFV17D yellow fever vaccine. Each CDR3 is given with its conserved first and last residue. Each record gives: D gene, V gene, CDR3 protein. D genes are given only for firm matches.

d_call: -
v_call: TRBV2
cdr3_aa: CASRLGQPQHF

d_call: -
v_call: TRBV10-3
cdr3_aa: CAIRGGEGGVTEAFF

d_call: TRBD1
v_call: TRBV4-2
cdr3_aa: CASSQGGQAQETQYF

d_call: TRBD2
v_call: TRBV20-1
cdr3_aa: CSALAGGSTRLYNEQFF

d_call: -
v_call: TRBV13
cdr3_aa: CASSLRYEQFF

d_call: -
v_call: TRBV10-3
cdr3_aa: CAVGELKGFEQYF

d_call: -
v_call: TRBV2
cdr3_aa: CASSDIGINTGELFF

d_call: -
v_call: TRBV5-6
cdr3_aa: CATKKPADYGYTF

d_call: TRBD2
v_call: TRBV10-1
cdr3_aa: CASSETAGTRGNIQYF

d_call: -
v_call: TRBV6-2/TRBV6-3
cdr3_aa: CASSYSFEGTGELFF

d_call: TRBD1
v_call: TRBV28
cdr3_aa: CASLGQGARTYNEQFF

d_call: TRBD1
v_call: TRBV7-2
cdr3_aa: CASSLRTGTVNF

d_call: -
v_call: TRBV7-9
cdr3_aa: CASSLQPPELFF

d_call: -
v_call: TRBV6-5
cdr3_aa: CASSYTGGLVSGELFF

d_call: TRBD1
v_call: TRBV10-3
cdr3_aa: CAISDVIDRGDSPLHF

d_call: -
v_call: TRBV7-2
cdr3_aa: CASIKAPGAYNEQFF

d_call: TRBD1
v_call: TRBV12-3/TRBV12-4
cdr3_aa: CASSFLGQGFRYGYTF

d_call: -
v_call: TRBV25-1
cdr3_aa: CASSESVYEQYF

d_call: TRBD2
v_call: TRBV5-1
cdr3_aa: CASSYLAGGGQETQYF

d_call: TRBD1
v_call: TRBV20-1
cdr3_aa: CSATWDREKADTQYF

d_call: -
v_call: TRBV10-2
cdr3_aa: CASRNRDLTAFF

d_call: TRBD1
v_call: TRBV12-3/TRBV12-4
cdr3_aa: CASSSEGGKMEAFF

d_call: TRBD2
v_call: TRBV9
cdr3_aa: CASSVKPSGGKETQYF

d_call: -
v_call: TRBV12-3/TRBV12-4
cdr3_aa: CASSTLVLETQYF

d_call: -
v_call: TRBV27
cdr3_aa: CASSPTGTPSYEQYF

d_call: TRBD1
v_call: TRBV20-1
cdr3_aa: CSARDLQDRGHNEQFF

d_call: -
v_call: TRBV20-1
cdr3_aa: CSARVPRGHEQYF

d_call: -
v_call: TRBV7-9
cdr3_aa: CASSPGLTNTEAFF

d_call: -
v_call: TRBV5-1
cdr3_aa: CASSLRAESTDTQYF

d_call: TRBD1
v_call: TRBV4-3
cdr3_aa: CASSQANRGQANYGYTF

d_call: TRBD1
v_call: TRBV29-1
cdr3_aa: CSDLQGRDTQYF

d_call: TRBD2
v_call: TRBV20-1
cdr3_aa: CSAPLASGNNEQYF

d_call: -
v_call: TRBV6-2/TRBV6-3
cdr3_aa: CASSLRQVTDTQYF

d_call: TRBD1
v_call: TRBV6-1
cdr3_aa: CASREKRGTGAHEQYF

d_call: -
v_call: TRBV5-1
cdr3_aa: CASRPQTDNEQFF